A selection of T cell receptor beta chains follows, all from one sample in a study of T cells in Graves' hyperthyroidism and ophthalmopathy. MiXCR, run by TCRdb on the multiplex PCR reads, gives a single entry per CDR3 protein. The table lists 500,000 to 650,000 distinct CDR3 sequences, about 46% of them singletons. The sequenced sample was peripheral blood or thyroid tissue (not recorded which). The receptors were gathered from an adult woman with Graves' disease, either hyperthyroidism or ophthalmopathy (not recorded which). The CDR3 runs from the conserved cysteine through the conserved F or W. D genes are given only for firm matches. A clone size is listed for some rows: how often the clone was seen (once, few, many), or a class if it is expanded.

clone_size	v_call	j_call	d_call	cdr3_nt	cdr3_aa
NA	TRBV10-3	TRBJ2-5	NA	TGTGCCATCAGTGAGCGGGAGCGAGAGACCCAGTACTTC	CAISERERETQYF
few	TRBV27	TRBJ1-2	NA	TGTGCCAGCAGTTTAGACCGAGAACTTAACTATGGCTACACCTTC	CASSLDRELNYGYTF
many	TRBV14	TRBJ1-1	NA	TGTGCCAGCAGCCCATTTGCCGGTGGGACCAGGAACACTGAAGCTTTCTTT	CASSPFAGGTRNTEAFF
many	TRBV29-1	TRBJ2-7	NA	TGCAGCGTTGTCCTCCACCTCGGCTCCTACGAGCAGTACTTC	CSVVLHLGSYEQYF
few	TRBV10-3	TRBJ1-2	TRBD1	TGTGCCATCTCGAGTCAGGGGGCGCGATATTATGGCTACACCTTC	CAISSQGARYYGYTF
few	TRBV12-3/TRBV12-4	TRBJ1-1	NA	TGTGCCAGCAGTCTAACATCTGGCGGCACTGAAGCTTTCTTT	CASSLTSGGTEAFF
few	TRBV10-3	TRBJ1-4	NA	TGTGCCATCAGCGAAACCGGGAGGACGGATGAAAAACTGTTTTTT	CAISETGRTDEKLFF
many	TRBV11-1	TRBJ2-5	NA	TGTGCCAGCAGCTTAGGAATCCCACTCCAAGAGACCCAGTACTTC	CASSLGIPLQETQYF
NA	TRBV25-1	TRBJ1-1	TRBD1	TGTGCCAGCCCAAAAACCCAGGGGGCGTTGGGCACTGAAGCTTTCTTT	CASPKTQGALGTEAFF
NA	TRBV29-1	TRBJ1-2	NA	TGCAGCGTGGGGGACACCCCCCTCTATGGCTACACCTTC	CSVGDTPLYGYTF
NA	TRBV20-1	TRBJ1-5	NA	TGCAGCGCAAAGAGGGGGGGAATCAATCAGCCCCAGCATTTT	CSAKRGGINQPQHF
NA	TRBV7-9	TRBJ1-2	NA	TGTGCCAGCAGCCACCGGGGTTTAAGGTACTATGGCTACACCTTC	CASSHRGLRYYGYTF
NA	TRBV3-1	TRBJ2-2	NA	TGTGCCTGCCGACGGGAAAACACCGGGGAGCTGTTTTTT	CACRRENTGELFF
many	TRBV5-4	TRBJ2-7	NA	TGTGCCAGCAGCTCCAAGGGGGGAAACTACGAGCAGTACTTC	CASSSKGGNYEQYF